A single TCR beta chain is shown here with its context. What it binds is not known. The table came from immunoSEQ multiplex PCR; TCRdb's copy has only in-frame clones and leaves some out. Found here are under 30,000 clones, approximately 74% of them singletons; the top ten hold more than 2.5%. The data are from a study of PD-1 blockade in classical Hodgkin lymphoma. Every patient relapsed after autologous stem cell transplantation, and brentuximab vedotin exposure varied. This CDR3 is 16 amino acids long. Looked up from germline, CDR1 is LNHNV and CDR2 is YYDKDF (reference sequence). V dropped 3 bases and J dropped 0; count of bases not matched to a gene: 7. Study-wide findings and caveats: Newly diagnosed and completely responding patients shared comparable baseline diversity.

The chain has TRBV15 and TRBJ1-1, with 7 positions matching TRBD1. This sequence was found in a human donor with classical Hodgkin lymphoma. This material consisted of peripheral blood mononuclear cells (PBMCs), taken before the second cycle of nivolumab. CDR3 amino acids: CATSRDPGQMNTEAFF. The CDR3 coding sequence is TGTGCCACCAGCAGGGACCCGGGACAGATGAACACTGAAGCTTTCTTT.